Below are 8 T cell receptor beta chains sequenced from a single sample in a study of T-cell memory formation after mild COVID-19. TCRdb itself ran the 5' RACE reads through MiXCR, one entry per CDR3 protein. The repertoire includes 250,000 to 300,000 distinct CDR3 sequences, roughly 16% of them detected once, and less than 30% sits in the top ten. The sequenced sample was PBMCs or a T cell subset sorted from them (not recorded which). These receptors originate from a man aged 18 to 29 who had mild COVID-19 (a few samples of this study predate the infection). Cell type and time point are not known.

This clonotype was seen only a few times. This chain joins TRBV6-6 and TRBJ1-3, with TRBD1 as a possible D gene (5 bases). Trimming took off 7 bases at V and 7 bases at J, with 14 bases between the two ends. Germline values: CDR1 MNHNY, CDR2 SVGAGI (reference sequence). This CDR3 contains 13 residues. In DNA, the CDR3 is TGTGCCAGCACCGCTCCGGGGACGAACACCATATATTTT. Amino acid sequence: CASTAPGTNTIYF.

This clonotype was seen ten or more times. The V call is TRBV7-9, the J call TRBJ2-5; D tentatively fits TRBD1 or TRBD2 (5 bases each). Trimming shortened V by 3 bases and J by 4 bases, and 12 bases separated the two germline ends. From germline, CDR1 is SEHNR and CDR2 FQNEAQ (reference sequence). The CDR3 is made up of 14 amino acids. The CDR3 spells CASSFGTGGETQYF. The DNA of the CDR3 is TGTGCCAGCAGCTTCGGGACCGGCGGAGAGACCCAGTACTTC.

The chain links TRBV7-2 to TRBJ1-2, with D hard to call. This CDR3 is built from 12 residues. Trimming cost V 2 bases and J 5 bases, with 6 bases left between them. CDR1 and CDR2 from the germline V gene are SGHTA and FQGNSA. The CDR3 reads CASSLRQYGYTF. The DNA of the CDR3 is TGTGCCAGCAGCTTACGTCAGTATGGCTACACCTTC.

This clonotype was observed a handful of times. The rearrangement uses TRBV7-9 and TRBJ2-1; D may be TRBD1 (6 bases). Germline V lookup: CDR1 SEHNR, CDR2 FQNEAQ (reference sequence). The CDR3 is 16 residues long. Trimming removed 5 bases at V and 2 bases at J, with 16 bases between. This CDR3 reads CASSLQTGTPYNEQFF. The CDR3 DNA reads as TGTGCCAGCAGCCTCCAAACAGGGACCCCCTACAATGAGCAGTTCTTC.

The chain employs TRBV3-1 and TRBJ2-7; D ambiguous. CDR3 size: 13 residues. V lost 4 bases and J lost 0, with 7 bases in between. Germline CDR1 LGHDT, CDR2 YNNKEL (reference sequence). In nucleotides, the CDR3 is TGTGCCAGCAGCCTGTCGACCTCCTACGAGCAGTACTTC. The encoded protein is CASSLSTSYEQYF.

V usage is TRBV5-4 and J usage is TRBJ2-5; maybe TRBD2 (7 bases). Trimming pared 1 base from V and 5 bases from J, leaving 12 bases between. Per the germline V gene, CDR1 is SGHNT and CDR2 is YYREEE (reference sequence). This CDR3 has 14 amino acids. CDR3 coding DNA: TGTGCCAGCAGCTTGTGGGGGGGCATGGAGACCCAGTACTTC. This sequence encodes CASSLWGGMETQYF.

V gene TRBV5-1 combines with J gene TRBJ2-4, with D possibly matching TRBD1 (6 bases). The CDR3 covers 18 residues. Germline lookup yields CDR1 SGHRS and CDR2 YFSETQ. Trimming pared 7 bases from V and 0 bases from J, leaving 23 bases between. Here the CDR3 DNA reads TGCGCCAGCTCTGCGACAGGACCCCCTCTGCTAGCCAAAAACATTCAGTACTTC. Amino acids: CASSATGPPLLAKNIQYF.

This clonotype was recorded a few times. V usage is TRBV24-1 and J usage is TRBJ2-1; TRBD2 matches 10 bases. Germline V gene lookup returns CDR1 KGHDR and CDR2 SFDVKD. The trim removed 8 bases at V and 5 bases at J, leaving 2 bases unmatched. CDR3 length equals 13 residues. CDR3 nucleotide sequence: TGTGCCACCATAGCGGGGGGACACAATGAGCAGTTCTTC. It specifies CATIAGGHNEQFF.